Below are 10 T cell receptor beta chains sequenced from a single sample in a study of blood T cells in healthy people across ages (dated by TCRdb to between 2014 and 2017). The method was 5' RACE. Sequencing relied on an Illumina HiSeq 2500. A second PCR of roughly 7 to 11 cycles was performed with a sample-barcoded 5' primer and a J-beta primer mix. The public reads were reprocessed in TCRdb via fastp at Q25 and MiXCR, keeping in-frame beta chains. All rows with the same CDR3 protein become a single entry with the most common DNA and genes. This sample is represented by approximately 1.5 million distinct CDR3 sequences; roughly 30% of them were singletons. The ten top clones hold roughly 10% of the sample. The sequenced sample was blood. The receptor source for this set is a woman in her twenties or thirties in good health.

This clonotype was detected a few times. The chain employs TRBV14 and TRBJ2-5; weak D call: TRBD2 (5 bases). The length of the CDR3 is 14 residues. V lost 4 bases to trimming and J lost 4 bases, with 13 bases between them. Germline loops: CDR1 SGHDN, CDR2 FVKESK. DNA of the CDR3: TGTGCCAGCAGCCCCCACTCGGGGTCAGAGACCCAGTACTTC. Translating gives CASSPHSGSETQYF. Complete variable domain (other parts from reference TRBV14 and TRBJ2-5): EAGVTQFPSHSVIEKGQTVTLRCDPISGHDNLYWYRRVMGKEIKFLLHFVKESKQDESGMPNNRFLAERTGGTYSTLKVQPAELEDSGVYFCASSPHSGSETQYFGPGTRLLVL.

J is TRBJ2-7 and V is TRBV20-1, with D unclear. This CDR3 has 14 amino acids. The V and J ends lost 0 bases and 2 bases respectively, with 11 bases between them. The V gene's germline CDR1 is DFQATT and CDR2 SNEGSKA (reference sequence). DNA of the CDR3: TGCAGTGCTAGAGACGGCAGAATGGCCTACGAGCAGTACTTC. This translates into CSARDGRMAYEQYF.

This clonotype was seen a few times. The rearrangement uses TRBV5-4 and TRBJ2-1, with TRBD2 matching 7 bases. CDR3 size: 15 residues. Germline trimming cut 3 bases from V and 5 bases from J; bases unmatched to any gene: 8. Germline-derived CDR1 and CDR2 are SGHNT and YYREEE (reference sequence). The CDR3 here is CASSSWTRGDNEQFF. CDR3 nucleotide sequence: TGTGCCAGCAGCTCATGGACTAGAGGGGACAATGAGCAGTTCTTC.

This clonotype showed up just a few times. The chain has TRBV20-1 and TRBJ2-3; TRBD1 matches at 9 bases. There are 18 residues in the CDR3. The germline V gene has CDR1 DFQATT and CDR2 SNEGSKA (reference sequence). Germline trimming cut 1 base from V and 1 base from J; bases unmatched to any gene: 12. The CDR3 spells CSARGFGDREFRTDTQYF. The CDR3 nucleotides read TGCAGTGCTAGAGGATTCGGGGACAGGGAGTTCCGCACAGATACGCAGTATTTT.

This chain links TRBV27 with TRBJ1-1; a weak D match, TRBD1 (6 bases). V shed 4 bases and J shed 6 bases, with 15 bases lying between them. Per the germline V gene, CDR1 is MNHEY and CDR2 is SMNVEV (reference sequence). This CDR3 has 14 amino acids. CDR3 sequence reads: CASSWGQGVSEAFF. As DNA, the CDR3 is TGTGCCAGCAGTTGGGGACAAGGGGTCTCTGAAGCTTTCTTT.

This clonotype appeared many times. The chain carries TRBV4-2 and TRBJ2-7; 9 bases align to TRBD2. The CDR3 extends over 15 amino acids. From germline, CDR1 is LGHNA and CDR2 YNFKEQ. Trimming removed 0 bases from V and 4 bases from J; junction bases left unmatched: 4. This chain's CDR3 is CASSQDLAGSYEQYF. The CDR3 region has the DNA TGTGCCAGCAGCCAAGACCTAGCGGGATCATACGAGCAGTACTTC.

This clonotype was picked up a small number of times. At one of its ends the junction is not consistent with the germline gene, which may arise from a read error. V is TRBV12-3 or TRBV12-4 and J is TRBJ2-5, with 9 nucleotides matching TRBD1. The CDR3 consists of 14 residues. Here the CDR3 reads CTSSQGQGVETQYF. For the CDR3, the DNA is TGTACCAGCAGTCAGGGACAGGGTGTTGAGACCCAGTACTTC.

The rearrangement joins TRBV7-3 to TRBJ1-1; no definite D call. The CDR3 loop spans 14 amino acids. Germline loops: CDR1 SGHTA, CDR2 FQGTGA. The V end was cut by 5 bases, the J end by 1 base, with 11 bases between. CDR3 region: CASSPQSGNTEAFF. The CDR3 DNA is TGTGCCAGCAGCCCACAGTCCGGGAACACTGAAGCTTTCTTT.

The V and J genes are TRBV7-6 and TRBJ2-1, with D maybe TRBD2 (7 bases). CDR3 length equals 17 residues. The germline V gene has CDR1 SGHVS and CDR2 FNYEAQ. Trimming stripped 3 bases from V and 7 bases from J, with 22 bases between. The CDR3 bases are TGTGCCAGCAGCTTCGGGCAAAGGGGGGGCCTTGGAAATGAGCAGTTCTTC. Protein sequence: CASSFGQRGGLGNEQFF.

The gene calls are TRBV12-5 and TRBJ1-3; possibly TRBD1 for D (5 bases). The CDR3 consists of 13 residues. The germline V gene has CDR1 LGHNT and CDR2 FRNRAP. V was cut by 5 bases and J by 1 base, with 6 bases left in between. DNA for the CDR3: TGTGCTAGTGGTCAGGGTTCTGGAAACACCATATATTTT. It is translated as CASGQGSGNTIYF.